What follows are 11 T cell receptor beta chains derived from one specimen sequenced in a study of immune evolution from preneoplasia to lung adenocarcinoma. Assay: immunoSEQ multiplex PCR; the TCRdb copy retains only in-frame clones and omits some. The sample carries 13,000 to 15,000 clones, about 82% recorded once. Sequenced input: FFPE minimally invasive lung adenocarcinoma tissue. Every receptor here comes from a person aged 70 to 85 with lung adenocarcinoma.

This chain joins TRBV6-5 and TRBJ2-1; 9 bases align to TRBD1. The V segment lost 10 bases and the J segment 7 bases; nucleotides outside the gene matches: 11. This CDR3 comprises 14 residues. CDR1 and CDR2 from the germline V gene are MNHEY and SVGAGI. The CDR3 DNA sequence: TGTGCCAACAGCTCTCTCGGGACAGGGAATGAGCAGTTCTTC. This gives the protein CANSSLGTGNEQFF.

V gene TRBV10-1 combines with J gene TRBJ2-5; 9 nucleotides align to TRBD1. The ends lost 3 bases at V and 5 bases at J; junction bases unmatched: 10. In germline, CDR1 is WNHNN, CDR2 SYGVQD (reference sequence). The CDR3 length is 16 residues. CDR3 sequence: CASSDQNRGRGETQYF. The CDR3 nucleotides read TGCGCCAGCAGTGACCAGAACAGGGGGCGAGGCGAGACCCAGTACTTC.

CDR3 loop: CASTTDVSEQYF. In nucleotides, the CDR3 is TGTGCCAGCACCACCGACGTGAGCGAGCAGTACTTC. J is TRBJ2-7 and V is TRBV28; D remains ambiguous. This CDR3 comprises 12 residues. Germline lookup yields CDR1 MDHEN and CDR2 SYDVKM. The V and J ends lost 7 bases and 6 bases respectively, with 13 bases between them.

The chain is built from TRBV28 and TRBJ1-5; possible D gene TRBD1, 6 bases. Trimming removed 8 bases from V and 3 bases from J, with 20 bases in between. CDR1 and CDR2 (germline): MDHEN, SYDVKM. This CDR3 region has 16 residues. The CDR3 sequence is CASLPAGDTPNQPQHF. CDR3 coding DNA: TGTGCCAGCCTTCCCGCAGGGGACACCCCCAATCAGCCCCAGCATTTT.

V usage is TRBV30 and J usage is TRBJ1-1; D gene ambiguous. The V and J ends lost 3 bases and 0 bases respectively, with 8 bases between them. In germline, CDR1 is GTSNPN, CDR2 SVGIG (reference sequence). The CDR3 has 13 amino acids. CDR3 sequence (DNA): TGTGCCTGGAGCCTACGGGTGAACACTGAAGCTTTCTTT. This sequence encodes CAWSLRVNTEAFF.

The chain recombines TRBV27 with TRBJ2-1, with D possibly being TRBD2 (5 bases). CDR3 length equals 14 residues. Germline V CDR1 and CDR2: MNHEY, SMNVEV (reference sequence). Trimming shortened V by 6 bases and J by 0 bases, and 9 bases separated the two germline ends. CDR3 nucleotides: TGTGCCAGCAGCGGGAACCCCTCCTACAATGAGCAGTTCTTC. Its protein is CASSGNPSYNEQFF.

There are a few counts of this clone. The gene calls are TRBV28 and TRBJ1-1; 8 bases are shared with TRBD1. The germline V gene encodes CDR1 MDHEN and CDR2 SYDVKM. The CDR3 runs 12 residues. V trimming: 9 bases; J trimming: 3 bases; junction bases outside the gene matches: 3. CDR3 DNA sequence: TGTGCCAGTGGACAGGGAGACACTGAAGCTTTCTTT. This codes for CASGQGDTEAFF.

The chain has TRBV7-5 and TRBJ1-1; the DNA was not compared with TRBD1, the D call given in the table. TRBV7-5 is deemed a pseudogene. CDR3 size: 15 residues. CDR3 DNA sequence: TGTGCCAGAAGCACGAGAAGACAGGGAGAGACTGAAGCTTTCTTT. Its protein is CARSTRRQGETEAFF.

This clone showed up just once. The rearrangement uses TRBV14 and TRBJ1-1; 10 nucleotides line up with TRBD1. The V segment lost 0 bases and the J segment 10 bases; nucleotides outside the gene matches: 8. CDR3 size: 15 residues. Germline V gives CDR1 SGHDN, CDR2 FVKESK. The CDR3 protein is CASSQDSTGGFTAFF. The CDR3 DNA reads TGTGCCAGCAGCCAAGATTCGACAGGGGGCTTCACAGCTTTCTTT.

The chain has TRBV2 and TRBJ1-1; D is unclear. The CDR3 has 14 residues. Trimming pared 4 bases from V and 1 base from J, leaving 10 bases between. Germline CDR1 SNHLY, CDR2 FYNNEI. CDR3 protein: CASSGETANTEAFF. The CDR3, as DNA: TGTGCCAGCAGTGGAGAAACAGCGAACACTGAAGCTTTCTTT.

The chain employs TRBV2 and TRBJ1-5; D is perhaps TRBD1 (5 bases). Germline CDR1 is SNHLY and CDR2 is FYNNEI. The CDR3 is 15 amino acids. V was shortened by 3 bases and J by 1 base, with 10 bases between the two germline ends. CDR3 region: CASSEVGGSNQPQHF. The CDR3 DNA reads TGTGCCAGCAGTGAGGTTGGGGGAAGCAATCAGCCCCAGCATTTT.